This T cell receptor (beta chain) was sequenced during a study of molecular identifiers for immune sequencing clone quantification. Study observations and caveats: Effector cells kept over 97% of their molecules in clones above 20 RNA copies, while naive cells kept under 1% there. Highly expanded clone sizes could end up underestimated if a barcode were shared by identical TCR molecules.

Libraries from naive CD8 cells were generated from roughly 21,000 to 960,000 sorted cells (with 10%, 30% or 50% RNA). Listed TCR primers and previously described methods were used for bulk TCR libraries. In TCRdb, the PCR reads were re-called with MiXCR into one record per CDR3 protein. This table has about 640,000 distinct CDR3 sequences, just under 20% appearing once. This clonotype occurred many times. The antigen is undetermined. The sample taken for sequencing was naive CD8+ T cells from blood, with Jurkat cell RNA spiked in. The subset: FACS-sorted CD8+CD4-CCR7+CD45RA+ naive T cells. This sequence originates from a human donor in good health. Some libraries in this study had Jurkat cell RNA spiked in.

The CDR3 here is CASSVAGLTDTQYF. The CDR3 DNA is TGTGCCAGCAGCGTAGCGGGACTCACAGATACGCAGTATTTT. V gene TRBV9 combines with J gene TRBJ2-3; TRBD2 is a possible D gene (6 bases). The ends were cut back, 0 bases at V and 2 bases at J, with 7 bases in the middle. Germline V gene data show CDR1 as SGDLS and CDR2 as YYNGEE. CDR3 length equals 14 residues.